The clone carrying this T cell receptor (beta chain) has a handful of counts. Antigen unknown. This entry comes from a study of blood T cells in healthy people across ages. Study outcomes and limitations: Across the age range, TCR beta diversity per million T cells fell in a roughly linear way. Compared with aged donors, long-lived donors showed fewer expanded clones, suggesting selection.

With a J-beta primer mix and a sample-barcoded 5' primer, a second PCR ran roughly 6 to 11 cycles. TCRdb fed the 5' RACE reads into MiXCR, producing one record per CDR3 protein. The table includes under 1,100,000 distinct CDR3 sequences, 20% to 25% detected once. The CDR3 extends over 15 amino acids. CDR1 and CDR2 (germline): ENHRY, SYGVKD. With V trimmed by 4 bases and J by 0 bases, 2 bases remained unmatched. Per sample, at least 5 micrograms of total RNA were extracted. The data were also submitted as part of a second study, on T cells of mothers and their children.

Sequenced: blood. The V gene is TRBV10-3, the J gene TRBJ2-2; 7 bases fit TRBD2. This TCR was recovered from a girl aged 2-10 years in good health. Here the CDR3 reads CAISGEGSNTGELFF. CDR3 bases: TGTGCCATCAGTGGGGAGGGATCGAACACCGGGGAGCTGTTTTTT.